The subject of this entry is one T cell receptor (beta chain). Its antigen remains unknown. PCR amplification relied on 60 Vbeta primers (plus 13 Jbeta primers). Produced via immunoSEQ multiplex PCR; TCRdb's table is partial and in-frame only. This sample has hundreds of thousands of clones, with roughly 80% found just once. V trimming: 5 bases; J trimming: 2 bases; junction bases outside the gene matches: 8. CDR3 length: 17 amino acids. From germline, CDR1 is SEHNR and CDR2 FQNEAQ (reference sequence). The entry originates in a study of cytomegalovirus exposure and HLA in healthy donors. Study as a whole: Among the roughly 400 genotyped donors, 81% were placed in the Caucasian-associated ancestry cluster.

Whole-study results and caveats: Most TCR beta V segments were productive about 87% or about 30% of the time in an earlier analysis. The classifier was said to identify cytomegalovirus status with high specificity and sensitivity.

Sequenced sample: PBMCs. This receptor was identified in a girl between 2 and 10 years old in good health and CMV-seronegative. The chain couples TRBV7-9 to TRBJ2-5; 13 bases map to TRBD2. CDR3 in DNA: TGTGCCAGCAGCCTCCGGACTAGCGGGGGCCCTCAAGAGACCCAGTACTTC. Amino acid sequence: CASSLRTSGGPQETQYF.